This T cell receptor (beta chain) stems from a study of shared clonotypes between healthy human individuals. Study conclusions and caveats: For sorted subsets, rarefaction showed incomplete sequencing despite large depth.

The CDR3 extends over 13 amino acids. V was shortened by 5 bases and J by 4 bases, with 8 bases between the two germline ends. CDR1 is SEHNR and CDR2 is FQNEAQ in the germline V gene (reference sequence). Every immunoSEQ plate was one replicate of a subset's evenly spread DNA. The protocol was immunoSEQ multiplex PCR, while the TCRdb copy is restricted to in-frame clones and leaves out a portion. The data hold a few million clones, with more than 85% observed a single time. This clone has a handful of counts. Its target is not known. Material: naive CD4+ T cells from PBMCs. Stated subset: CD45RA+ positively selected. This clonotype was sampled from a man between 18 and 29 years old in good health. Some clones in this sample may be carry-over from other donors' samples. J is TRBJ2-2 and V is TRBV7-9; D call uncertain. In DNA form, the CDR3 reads TGTGCCAGCAGCGTTTCGGGCACCGGGGAGCTGTTTTTT. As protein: CASSVSGTGELFF.